A selection of T cell receptor beta chains follows, all from one sample in a study of blood T cells in healthy people across ages. Using its own MiXCR run on the 5' RACE reads, TCRdb lists one record per CDR3 protein. The sample consists of over a million distinct CDR3 sequences, under 30% of them appearing once. These records were also assigned to another study, of T cells of mothers and their children.

The source material was blood. The receptors here all came from a girl aged 2 to 9 in good health. Both conserved end residues are part of each CDR3. The order of the fields is clone size, J gene, D gene, V gene, CDR3 protein, CDR3 DNA. A D gene is named only where the DNA matches it firmly. A clone size is listed for some rows: how often the clone was seen (once, few, many), or a class if it is expanded.

abundance: NA
j_gene: TRBJ2-2
d_gene: NA
v_gene: TRBV27
CDR3aa: CASSFIGQPNTGELFF
CDR3nt: TGTGCCAGCAGTTTCATAGGCCAGCCGAACACCGGGGAGCTGTTTTTT

abundance: NA
j_gene: TRBJ2-3
d_gene: NA
v_gene: TRBV6-6
CDR3aa: CASSYFGGTQYF
CDR3nt: TGTGCCAGCAGTTACTTCGGGGGTACGCAGTATTTT

abundance: NA
j_gene: TRBJ1-2
d_gene: NA
v_gene: TRBV18
CDR3aa: CASSPDGSLKGYTF
CDR3nt: TGTGCCAGCTCACCGGACGGCAGCCTTAAAGGCTACACCTTC

abundance: many
j_gene: TRBJ1-4
d_gene: NA
v_gene: TRBV27
CDR3aa: CASSFIRGMGEKLFF
CDR3nt: TGTGCCAGCAGTTTCATCCGGGGCATGGGAGAAAAACTGTTTTTT

abundance: few
j_gene: TRBJ1-6
d_gene: TRBD1
v_gene: TRBV4-1
CDR3aa: CASSQGTTGLPSPLHF
CDR3nt: TGCGCCAGCAGCCAAGGAACGACAGGGTTACCGTCACCCCTCCACTTT

abundance: few
j_gene: TRBJ1-2
d_gene: NA
v_gene: TRBV20-1
CDR3aa: CSAPRGGNGYIF
CDR3nt: TGCAGTGCCCCCCGCGGGGGAAATGGCTACATCTTC

abundance: NA
j_gene: TRBJ1-5
d_gene: NA
v_gene: TRBV27
CDR3aa: CASSPEGGGVQPQHF
CDR3nt: TGTGCCAGCAGTCCCGAGGGGGGAGGGGTTCAGCCCCAGCATTTT

abundance: few
j_gene: TRBJ2-1
d_gene: NA
v_gene: TRBV7-3
CDR3aa: CASSLGTLGEQFF
CDR3nt: TGTGCCAGCAGCCTAGGGACCCTCGGAGAGCAGTTCTTC

abundance: few
j_gene: TRBJ2-3
d_gene: NA
v_gene: TRBV15
CDR3aa: CATSLRTNTQYF
CDR3nt: TGTGCCACCAGCCTTCGCACAAATACGCAGTATTTT

abundance: NA
j_gene: TRBJ2-3
d_gene: NA
v_gene: TRBV5-1
CDR3aa: CASSNEDTDTQYF
CDR3nt: TGCGCCAGCAGCAACGAAGACACAGATACGCAGTATTTT

abundance: NA
j_gene: TRBJ2-3
d_gene: TRBD2
v_gene: TRBV29-1
CDR3aa: CSAEGLADTQYF
CDR3nt: TGCAGCGCGGAGGGACTAGCAGATACGCAGTATTTT

abundance: NA
j_gene: TRBJ1-1
d_gene: NA
v_gene: TRBV20-1
CDR3aa: CSARDSVRRPNTEAFF
CDR3nt: TGCAGTGCTAGAGATTCTGTACGGCGACCGAACACTGAAGCTTTCTTT

abundance: NA
j_gene: TRBJ2-5
d_gene: NA
v_gene: TRBV5-1
CDR3aa: CASSLDGRTQETQYF
CDR3nt: TGCGCCAGCAGCTTGGACGGCAGAACTCAAGAGACCCAGTACTTC

abundance: NA
j_gene: TRBJ2-7
d_gene: TRBD2
v_gene: TRBV7-2
CDR3aa: CASSISAGGLYEQYF
CDR3nt: TGTGCCAGCAGCATATCAGCGGGAGGCCTCTACGAGCAGTACTTC

abundance: few
j_gene: TRBJ1-1
d_gene: NA
v_gene: TRBV11-1
CDR3aa: CASSLGISRSWGLPLNTEAFF
CDR3nt: TGTGCCAGCAGCTTAGGTATATCCCGGTCTTGGGGTCTCCCCTTGAACACTGAAGCTTTCTTT

abundance: few
j_gene: TRBJ2-5
d_gene: NA
v_gene: TRBV29-1
CDR3aa: CSVTNAEETQYF
CDR3nt: TGCAGCGTAACTAACGCCGAAGAGACCCAGTACTTC